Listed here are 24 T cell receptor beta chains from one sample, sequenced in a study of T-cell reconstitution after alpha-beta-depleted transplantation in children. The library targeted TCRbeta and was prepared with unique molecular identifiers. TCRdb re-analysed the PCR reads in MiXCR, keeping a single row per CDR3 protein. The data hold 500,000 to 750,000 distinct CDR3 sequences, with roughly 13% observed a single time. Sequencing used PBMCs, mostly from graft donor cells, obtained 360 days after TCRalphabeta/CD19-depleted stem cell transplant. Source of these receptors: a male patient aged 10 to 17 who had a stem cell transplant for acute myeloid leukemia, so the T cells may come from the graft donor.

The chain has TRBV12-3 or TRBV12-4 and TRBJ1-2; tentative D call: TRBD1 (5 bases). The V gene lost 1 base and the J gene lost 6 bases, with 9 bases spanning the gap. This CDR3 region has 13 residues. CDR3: CASSLVPRDGYTF. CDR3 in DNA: TGTGCCAGCAGTTTAGTACCCAGGGATGGCTACACCTTC.

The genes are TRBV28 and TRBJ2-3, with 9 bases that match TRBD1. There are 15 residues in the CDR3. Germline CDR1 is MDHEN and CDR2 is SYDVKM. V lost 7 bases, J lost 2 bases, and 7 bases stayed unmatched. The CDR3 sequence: CASTLGTGNTDTQYF. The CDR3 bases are TGTGCCAGCACCTTGGGGACAGGGAACACAGATACGCAGTATTTT.

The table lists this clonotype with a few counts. In nucleotides, the CDR3 is TGTGCCAGCAGAACAGCGGGAGGGCCAGATACGCAGTATTTT. Protein sequence: CASRTAGGPDTQYF. The rearrangement links TRBV28 to TRBJ2-3, with TRBD2 identical over 10 bases. The CDR3 covers 14 residues. The trim removed 6 bases at V and 4 bases at J, leaving 4 bases unmatched. CDR1 is MDHEN, CDR2 SYDVKM, per germline.

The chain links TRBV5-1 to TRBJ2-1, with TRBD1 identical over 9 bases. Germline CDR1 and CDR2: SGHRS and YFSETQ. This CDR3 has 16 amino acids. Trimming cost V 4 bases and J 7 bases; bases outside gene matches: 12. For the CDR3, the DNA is TGCGCCAGCAGCCCACCCCGGGACAGGGAGGGGAATGAGCAGTTCTTC. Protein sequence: CASSPPRDREGNEQFF.

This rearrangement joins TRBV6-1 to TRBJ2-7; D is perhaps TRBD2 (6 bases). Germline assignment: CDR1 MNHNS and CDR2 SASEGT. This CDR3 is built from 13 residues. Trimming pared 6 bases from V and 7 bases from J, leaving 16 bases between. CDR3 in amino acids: CASSRDFEWEQYF. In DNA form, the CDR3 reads TGTGCCAGCAGCCGGGACTTCGAATGGGAGCAGTACTTC.

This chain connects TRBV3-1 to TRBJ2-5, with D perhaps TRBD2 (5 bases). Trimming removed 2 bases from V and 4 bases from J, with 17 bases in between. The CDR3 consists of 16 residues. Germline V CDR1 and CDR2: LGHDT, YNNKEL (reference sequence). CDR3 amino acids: CASSQRTATRGETQYF. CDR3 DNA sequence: TGTGCCAGCAGCCAAAGGACTGCCACTCGTGGAGAGACCCAGTACTTC.

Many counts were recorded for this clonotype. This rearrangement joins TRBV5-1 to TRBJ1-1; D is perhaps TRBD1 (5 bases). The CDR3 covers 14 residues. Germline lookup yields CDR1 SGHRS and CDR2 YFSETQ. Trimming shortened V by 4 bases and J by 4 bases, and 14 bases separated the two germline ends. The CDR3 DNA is TGCGCCAGCAGCGCTGTGACAGCGATCACTGAAGCTTTCTTT. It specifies CASSAVTAITEAFF.

The CDR3 DNA sequence: TGTGCCACCAGCAGAGGAAAGCTGGGTTCGGTCACCGGGGAGCTGTTTTTT. The encoded protein is CATSRGKLGSVTGELFF. This rearrangement joins TRBV15 to TRBJ2-2; D is ambiguous. CDR3 length: 17 amino acids. CDR1 is LNHNV and CDR2 is YYDKDF in the germline V gene (reference sequence). With 1 base removed from V and 4 bases from J, the gap between germline ends came to 16 bases.

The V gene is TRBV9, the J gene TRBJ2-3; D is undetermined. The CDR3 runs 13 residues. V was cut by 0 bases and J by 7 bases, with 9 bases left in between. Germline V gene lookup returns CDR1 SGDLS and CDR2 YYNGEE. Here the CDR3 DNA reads TGTGCCAGCAGCGTAGAACCGGAGAATACGCAGTATTTT. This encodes CASSVEPENTQYF.

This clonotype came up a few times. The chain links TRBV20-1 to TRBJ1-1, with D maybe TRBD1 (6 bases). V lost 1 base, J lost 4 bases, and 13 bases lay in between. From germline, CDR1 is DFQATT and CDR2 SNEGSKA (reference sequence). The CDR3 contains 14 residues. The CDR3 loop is CSARGGAGSTEAFF. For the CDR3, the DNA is TGCAGTGCTAGAGGGGGGGCGGGGTCCACTGAAGCTTTCTTT.

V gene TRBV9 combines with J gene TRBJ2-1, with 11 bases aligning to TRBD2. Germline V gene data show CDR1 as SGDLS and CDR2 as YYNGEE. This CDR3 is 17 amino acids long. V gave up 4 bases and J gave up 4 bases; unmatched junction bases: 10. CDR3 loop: CASSPRTSGPFYNEQFF. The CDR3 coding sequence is TGTGCCAGCAGCCCACGGACTAGCGGGCCTTTTTACAATGAGCAGTTCTTC. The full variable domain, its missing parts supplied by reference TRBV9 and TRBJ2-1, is DSGVTQTPKHLITATGQRVTLRCSPRSGDLSVYWYQQSLDQGLQFLIQYYNGEERAKGNILERFSAQQFPDLHSELNLSSLELGDSALYFCASSPRTSGPFYNEQFFGPGTRLTVL.

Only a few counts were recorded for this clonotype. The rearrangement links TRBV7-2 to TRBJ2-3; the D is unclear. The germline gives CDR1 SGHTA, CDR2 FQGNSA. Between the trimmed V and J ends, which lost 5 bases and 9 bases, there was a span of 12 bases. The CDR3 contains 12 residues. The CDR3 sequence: CASSPLVPTQYF. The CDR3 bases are TGTGCCAGCAGCCCTTTGGTGCCGACGCAGTATTTT.

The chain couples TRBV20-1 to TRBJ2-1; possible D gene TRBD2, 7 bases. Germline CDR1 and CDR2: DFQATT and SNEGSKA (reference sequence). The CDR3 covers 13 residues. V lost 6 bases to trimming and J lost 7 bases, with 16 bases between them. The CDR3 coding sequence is TGCAGTGCCAGGGGCTTGCGGGAGAATGAGCAGTTCTTC. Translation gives CSARGLRENEQFF.

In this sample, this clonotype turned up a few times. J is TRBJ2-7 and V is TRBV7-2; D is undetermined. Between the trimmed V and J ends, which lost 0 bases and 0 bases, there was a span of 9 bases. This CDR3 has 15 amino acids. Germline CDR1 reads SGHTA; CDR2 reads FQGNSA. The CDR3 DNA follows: TGTGCCAGCAGCTTAGCTGGCAGCGCCTCCTACGAGCAGTACTTC. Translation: CASSLAGSASYEQYF.

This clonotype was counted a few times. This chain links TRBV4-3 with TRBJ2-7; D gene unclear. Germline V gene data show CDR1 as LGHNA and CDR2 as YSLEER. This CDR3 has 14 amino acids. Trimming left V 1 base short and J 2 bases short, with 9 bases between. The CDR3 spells CASSQVATTYEQYF. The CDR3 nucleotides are TGCGCCAGCAGCCAAGTAGCTACCACCTACGAGCAGTACTTC.

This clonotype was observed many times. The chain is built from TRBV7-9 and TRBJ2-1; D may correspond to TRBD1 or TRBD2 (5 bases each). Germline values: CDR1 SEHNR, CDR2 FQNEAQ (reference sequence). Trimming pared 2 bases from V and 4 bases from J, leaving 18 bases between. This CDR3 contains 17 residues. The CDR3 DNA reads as TGTGCCAGCAGCTTAATTCTAGCAGGGCCAGGGTACAATGAGCAGTTCTTC. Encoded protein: CASSLILAGPGYNEQFF. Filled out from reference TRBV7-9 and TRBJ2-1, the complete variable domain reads DTGVSQNPRHKITKRGQNVTFRCDPISEHNRLYWYRQTLGQGPEFLTYFQNEAQLEKSRLLSDRFSAERPKGSFSTLEIQRTEQGDSAMYLCASSLILAGPGYNEQFFGPGTRLTVL.

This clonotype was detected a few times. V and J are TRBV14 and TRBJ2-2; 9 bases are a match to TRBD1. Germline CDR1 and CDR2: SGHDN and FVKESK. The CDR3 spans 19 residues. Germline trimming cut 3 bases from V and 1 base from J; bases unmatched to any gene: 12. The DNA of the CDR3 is TGTGCCAGCAGCCATCAGGGACAGGGCGAACACTTGAACACCGGGGAGCTGTTTTTT. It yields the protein CASSHQGQGEHLNTGELFF. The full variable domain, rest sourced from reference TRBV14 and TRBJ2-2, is EAGVTQFPSHSVIEKGQTVTLRCDPISGHDNLYWYRRVMGKEIKFLLHFVKESKQDESGMPNNRFLAERTGGTYSTLKVQPAELEDSGVYFCASSHQGQGEHLNTGELFFGEGSRLTVL.

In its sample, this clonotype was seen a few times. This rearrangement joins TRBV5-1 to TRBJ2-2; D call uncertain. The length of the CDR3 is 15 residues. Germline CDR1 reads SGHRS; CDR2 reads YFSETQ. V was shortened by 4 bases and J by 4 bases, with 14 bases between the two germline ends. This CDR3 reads CASSTDVSITGELFF. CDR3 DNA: TGCGCCAGCAGCACGGACGTTTCAATCACCGGGGAGCTGTTTTTT.

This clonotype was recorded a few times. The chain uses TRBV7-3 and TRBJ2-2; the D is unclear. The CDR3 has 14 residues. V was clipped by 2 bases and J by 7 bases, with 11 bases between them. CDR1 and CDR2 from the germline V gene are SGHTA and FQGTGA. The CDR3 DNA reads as TGTGCCAGCAGCTTAGACCCGTCCGGCGGGGAGCTGTTTTTT. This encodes CASSLDPSGGELFF.

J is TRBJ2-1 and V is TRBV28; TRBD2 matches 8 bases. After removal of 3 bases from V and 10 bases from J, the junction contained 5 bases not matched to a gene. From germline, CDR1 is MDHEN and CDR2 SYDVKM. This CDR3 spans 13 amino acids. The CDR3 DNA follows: TGTGCCAGCAGTTTTAGCGGGGCCAGCGAGCAGTTCTTC. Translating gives CASSFSGASEQFF. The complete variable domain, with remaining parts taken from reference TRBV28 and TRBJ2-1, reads DVKVTQSSRYLVKRTGEKVFLECVQDMDHENMFWYRQDPGLGLRLIYFSYDVKMKEKGDIPEGYSVSREKKERFSLILESASTNQTSMYLCASSFSGASEQFFGPGTRLTVL.

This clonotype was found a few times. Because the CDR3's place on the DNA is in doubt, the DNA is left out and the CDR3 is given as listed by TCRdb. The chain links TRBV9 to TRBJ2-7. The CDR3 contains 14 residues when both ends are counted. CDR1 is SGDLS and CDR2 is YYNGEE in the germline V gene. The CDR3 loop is CASSVASGSYEQYF.

CDR3 amino acids: CASSIDRYRSEAFF. The CDR3 DNA reads TGTGCCAGTAGTATAGATCGGTACAGGTCTGAAGCTTTCTTT. V gene TRBV19 combines with J gene TRBJ1-1; possibly TRBD1 for D (5 bases). Germline lookup yields CDR1 LNHDA and CDR2 SQIVND (reference sequence). This CDR3 has 14 residues. The ends were cut back, 0 bases at V and 6 bases at J, with 11 bases in the middle.

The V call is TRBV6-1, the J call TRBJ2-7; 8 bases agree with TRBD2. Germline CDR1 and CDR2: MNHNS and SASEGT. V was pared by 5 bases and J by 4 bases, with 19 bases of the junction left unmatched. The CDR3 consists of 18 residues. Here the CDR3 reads CASSRSRDISGIRYEQYF. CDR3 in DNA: TGTGCCAGCAGTCGAAGCCGAGATATTAGCGGGATTCGGTACGAGCAGTACTTC.

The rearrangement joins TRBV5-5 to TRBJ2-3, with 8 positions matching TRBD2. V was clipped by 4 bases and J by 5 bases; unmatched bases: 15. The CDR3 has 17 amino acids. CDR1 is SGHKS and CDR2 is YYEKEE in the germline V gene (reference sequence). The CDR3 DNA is TGTGCCAGCAGCCCCGGGGCTAGCGGGTGGGCCGAAGATACGCAGTATTTT. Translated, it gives CASSPGASGWAEDTQYF.